One and the same sample provided the 8 T cell receptor beta chains below, sequenced in a study of CD8 T cells in ankylosing spondylitis. MiXCR, run by TCRdb on the 5' RACE reads, gives a single entry per CDR3 protein. The data show hundreds of thousands of distinct CDR3 sequences, over 15% seen once. Sequenced sample: blood, either unsorted or a sorted T cell fraction (not recorded which). The receptor set was obtained from a male donor with ankylosing spondylitis or in good health (not recorded which).

The chain combines TRBV7-2 with TRBJ2-1; 10 bases line up with TRBD2. V lost 4 bases and J lost 2; bases outside the gene matches: 5. Germline lookup yields CDR1 SGHTA and CDR2 FQGNSA. CDR3 length: 16 amino acids. CDR3 loop: CASSSIAGGPYNEQFF. CDR3 sequence (DNA): TGTGCCAGCAGCTCAATAGCGGGGGGCCCCTACAATGAGCAGTTCTTC.

A few counts support this clonotype. V gene TRBV12-3 or TRBV12-4 combines with J gene TRBJ2-7; 14 nucleotides align to TRBD2. There are 15 residues in the CDR3. The J segment lost 6 bases and the V segment lost 6 bases, leaving 7 bases of the junction unmatched. CDR3 amino acids: CASSAGLAGVGEQYV. As DNA, the CDR3 is TGTGCCAGCAGCGCGGGACTAGCGGGGGTAGGCGAGCAGTACGTC.

V and J are TRBV25-1 and TRBJ2-3, with 8 bases that match TRBD2. This CDR3 region has 15 residues. From germline, CDR1 is MGHDK and CDR2 SYGVNS. V shed 4 bases, J shed 2 bases, and the junction held 5 bases outside the gene matches. CDR3 bases: TGTGCCAGCAGTGTCGGACTAGCAACCACAGATACGCAGTATTTT. Encoded protein: CASSVGLATTDTQYF.

The chain uses TRBV28 and TRBJ2-1, with a possible D match to TRBD2 (7 bases). This CDR3 spans 15 amino acids. CDR1 is MDHEN, CDR2 SYDVKM, per germline. V was trimmed by 1 base and J by 7 bases, leaving 14 bases between them. The CDR3 spells CASSLSGGHENEQFF. The CDR3 DNA is TGTGCCAGCAGTTTATCGGGGGGCCACGAGAATGAGCAGTTCTTC.

There are a few counts of this clonotype. The chain couples TRBV7-2 to TRBJ1-5; D is unresolved. The CDR3 runs 16 residues. Germline V gives CDR1 SGHTA, CDR2 FQGNSA. V was pared by 1 base and J by 0 bases, with 10 bases between. This CDR3 is CASSLVHESSNQPQHF. In DNA form, the CDR3 reads TGTGCCAGCAGCTTAGTGCACGAAAGTAGCAATCAGCCCCAGCATTTT. The whole variable domain, filled in from reference TRBV7-2 and TRBJ1-5, reads GAGVSQSPSNKVTEKGKDVELRCDPISGHTALYWYRQSLGQGLEFLIYFQGNSAPDKSGLPSDRFSAERTGGSVSTLTIQRTQQEDSAVYLCASSLVHESSNQPQHFGDGTRLSIL.

Ten or more counts support this clonotype. This chain links TRBV3-1 with TRBJ2-5; 7 bases are a match to TRBD1. The J segment lost 5 bases and the V segment lost 2 bases, leaving 11 bases of the junction unmatched. CDR3 length equals 16 residues. The germline V gene has CDR1 LGHDT and CDR2 YNNKEL (reference sequence). The chain's CDR3 is CASSQNPGTVRETQYF. In DNA form, the CDR3 reads TGTGCCAGCAGCCAAAACCCCGGGACAGTAAGGGAGACCCAGTACTTC.

This clonotype was seen more than once but under ten times. The chain uses TRBV28 and TRBJ1-5; a possible D gene is TRBD1 (5 bases). The CDR3 covers 15 residues. The germline gives CDR1 MDHEN, CDR2 SYDVKM. The ends were cut back, 3 bases at V and 0 bases at J, with 9 bases in the middle. DNA of the CDR3: TGTGCCAGCAGTTTTGCCGGGGGTAGCAATCAGCCCCAGCATTTT. Protein product: CASSFAGGSNQPQHF.

This chain's CDR3 is CSARVRDNEQFF. For the CDR3, the DNA is TGCAGTGCTAGAGTTAGGGACAATGAGCAGTTCTTC. The V and J genes are TRBV20-1 and TRBJ2-1; the D is unclear. V shed 1 base and J shed 5 bases, with 6 bases lying between them. The CDR3 is 12 residues long. Germline CDR1 and CDR2: DFQATT and SNEGSKA (reference sequence).